The clone carrying this TCR beta chain was counted ten times or more. Its antigen is unidentified. The sample is drawn from a study of regulatory T cells in long-lasting Graves disease. Findings of the study overall: The study found persistent patients shared more public clonotypes (2,741) than new patients (just over 950).

Documented time point: persistent/refractory GD, antithyroid drugs over 5 years with positive TRAb. Preparation of the TCR library used RNA extracted from PBMCs. TCR beta libraries were built with iRepertoire HTBI primers and Arm-PCR of CDR3 regions. From the multiplex PCR reads, TCRdb called clonotypes with MiXCR, one entry per CDR3 protein. Of about half a million distinct CDR3 sequences in the sample, less than 25% are singletons; the top ten hold around 13%. The receptor's source is a female donor with Graves disease. Sequencing used peripheral blood mononuclear cells (PBMCs), obtained when the disease was refractory, from a patient treated with antithyroid drugs.

The CDR3: CASTLGTASNYGYTF. Written as DNA, the CDR3 is TGTGCCAGTACCCTCGGGACAGCTTCTAACTATGGCTACACCTTC. This chain uses TRBV19 with TRBJ1-2, with 7 bases fitting TRBD1. Germline CDR1 reads LNHDA; CDR2 reads SQIVND (reference sequence). V lost 7 bases, J lost 0 bases, and 8 bases stayed unmatched. This CDR3 contains 15 residues.